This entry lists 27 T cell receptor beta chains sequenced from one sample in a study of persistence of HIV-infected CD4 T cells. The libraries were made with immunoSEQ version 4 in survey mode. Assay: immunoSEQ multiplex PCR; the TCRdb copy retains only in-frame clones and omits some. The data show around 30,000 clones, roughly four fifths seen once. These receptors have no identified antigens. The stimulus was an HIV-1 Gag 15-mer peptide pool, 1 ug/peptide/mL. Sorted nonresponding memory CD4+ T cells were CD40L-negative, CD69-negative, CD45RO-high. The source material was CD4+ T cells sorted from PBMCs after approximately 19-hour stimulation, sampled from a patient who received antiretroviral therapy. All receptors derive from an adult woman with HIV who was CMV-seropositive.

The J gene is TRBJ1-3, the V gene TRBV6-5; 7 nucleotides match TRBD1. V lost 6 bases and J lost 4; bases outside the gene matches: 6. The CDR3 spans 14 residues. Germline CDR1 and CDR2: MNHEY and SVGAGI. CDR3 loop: CASRTQGIGNTIYF. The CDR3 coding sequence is TGTGCCAGCAGGACACAGGGGATAGGAAACACCATATATTTT.

CDR3: CSAIRDRGYEQYF. In DNA, the CDR3 is TGCAGCGCCATCCGGGACAGGGGCTACGAGCAGTACTTC. The J gene is TRBJ2-7, the V gene TRBV29-1, with 10 bases matching TRBD1. The CDR3 has 13 residues. CDR1 is SQVTM and CDR2 is ANQGSEA in the germline V gene. V was pared by 7 bases and J by 3 bases, with 6 bases of the junction left unmatched.

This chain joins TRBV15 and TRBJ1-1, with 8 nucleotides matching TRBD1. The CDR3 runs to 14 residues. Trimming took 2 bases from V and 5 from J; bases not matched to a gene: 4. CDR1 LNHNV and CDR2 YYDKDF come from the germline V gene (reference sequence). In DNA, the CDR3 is TGTGCCACCAGCAGAAACACAGGGGGAACTGAAGCTTTCTTT. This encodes CATSRNTGGTEAFF.

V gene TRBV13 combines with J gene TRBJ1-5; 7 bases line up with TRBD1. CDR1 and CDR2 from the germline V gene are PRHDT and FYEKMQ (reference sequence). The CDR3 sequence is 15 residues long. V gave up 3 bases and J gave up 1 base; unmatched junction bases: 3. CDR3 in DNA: TGTGCCAGCAGCTTTGGACAGGCCAGCAATCAGCCCCAGCATTTT. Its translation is CASSFGQASNQPQHF.

CDR3 sequence (DNA): TGTGCCACCAGCAGGTCTGGCGGGCTGGATGAGCAGTTCTTC. Amino acids: CATSRSGGLDEQFF. The chain combines TRBV15 with TRBJ2-1; D may be TRBD2 (5 bases). Trimming took 3 bases from V and 8 from J, leaving 14 bases between them. Germline lookup yields CDR1 LNHNV and CDR2 YYDKDF (reference sequence). The CDR3 is 14 residues long.

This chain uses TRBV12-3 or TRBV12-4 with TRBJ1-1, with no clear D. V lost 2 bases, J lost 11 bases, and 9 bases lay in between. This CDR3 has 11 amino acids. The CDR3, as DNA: TGTGCCAGCAGTTTACGAGATTTGGCTTTCTTT. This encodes CASSLRDLAFF.

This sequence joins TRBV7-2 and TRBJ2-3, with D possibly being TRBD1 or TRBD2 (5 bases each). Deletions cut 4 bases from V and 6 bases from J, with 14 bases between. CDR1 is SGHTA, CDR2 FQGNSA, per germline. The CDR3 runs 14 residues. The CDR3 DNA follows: TGTGCCAGCAGCTCGTCCCCTTGGGGGGATACGCAGTATTTT. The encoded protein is CASSSSPWGDTQYF. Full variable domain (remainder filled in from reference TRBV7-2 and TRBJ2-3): GAGVSQSPSNKVTEKGKDVELRCDPISGHTALYWYRQSLGQGLEFLIYFQGNSAPDKSGLPSDRFSAERTGGSVSTLTIQRTQQEDSAVYLCASSSSPWGDTQYFGPGTRLTVL.

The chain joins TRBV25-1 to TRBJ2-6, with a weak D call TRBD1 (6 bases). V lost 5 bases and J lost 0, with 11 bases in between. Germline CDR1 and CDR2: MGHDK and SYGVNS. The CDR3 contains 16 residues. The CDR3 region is CASSRGGRSGANVLTF. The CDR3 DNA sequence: TGTGCCAGCAGTCGAGGGGGACGCTCTGGGGCCAACGTCCTGACTTTC.

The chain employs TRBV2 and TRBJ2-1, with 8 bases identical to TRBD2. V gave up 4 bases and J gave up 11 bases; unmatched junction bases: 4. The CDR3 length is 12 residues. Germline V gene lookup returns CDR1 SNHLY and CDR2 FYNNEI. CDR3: CASSVGSGKQFF. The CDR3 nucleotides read TGTGCCAGCAGTGTGGGTAGCGGGAAGCAGTTCTTC.

Here the CDR3 reads CASSELRGTEAFF. The CDR3 DNA is TGTGCCAGCAGTGAATTGAGGGGCACTGAAGCTTTCTTT. This chain connects TRBV25-1 to TRBJ1-1; weak D call: TRBD1 (5 bases). Trimming cost V 1 base and J 4 bases, with 7 bases left between them. The CDR3 spans 13 residues. Germline loops: CDR1 MGHDK, CDR2 SYGVNS.

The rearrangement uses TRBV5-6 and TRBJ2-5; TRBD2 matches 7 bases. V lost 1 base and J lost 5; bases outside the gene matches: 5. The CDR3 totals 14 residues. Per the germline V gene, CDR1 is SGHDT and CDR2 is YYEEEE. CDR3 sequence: CASSLLVAGETQYF. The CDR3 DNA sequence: TGTGCCAGCAGCTTGCTGGTAGCGGGTGAGACCCAGTACTTC. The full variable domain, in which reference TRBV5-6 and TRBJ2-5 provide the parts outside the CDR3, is DAGVTQSPTHLIKTRGQQVTLRCSPKSGHDTVSWYQQALGQGPQFIFQYYEEEERQRGNFPDRFSGHQFPNYSSELNVNALLLGDSALYLCASSLLVAGETQYFGPGTRLLVL.

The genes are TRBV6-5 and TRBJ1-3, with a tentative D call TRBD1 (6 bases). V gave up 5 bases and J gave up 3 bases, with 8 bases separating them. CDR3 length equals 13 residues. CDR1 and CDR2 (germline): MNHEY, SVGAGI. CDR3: CASSTGNGNTIYF. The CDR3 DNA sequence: TGTGCCAGCAGTACAGGGAATGGAAACACCATATATTTT.

Here the CDR3 reads CASSHDRGPGNTIYF. The CDR3 DNA sequence: TGTGCCAGCAGCCACGACAGGGGTCCTGGAAACACCATATATTTT. The rearrangement uses TRBV3-1 (or the pseudogene TRBV3-2) and TRBJ1-3; 8 bases align to TRBD1. Germline-derived CDR1 and CDR2 are LGHDT and YNNKEL (reference sequence). This CDR3 is 15 amino acids long. J lost 2 bases, V lost 3 bases, and 3 bases had no gene match.

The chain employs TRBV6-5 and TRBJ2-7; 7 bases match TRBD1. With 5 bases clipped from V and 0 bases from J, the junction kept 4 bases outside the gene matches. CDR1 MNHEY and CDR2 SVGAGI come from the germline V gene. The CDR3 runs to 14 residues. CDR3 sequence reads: CASSRTGRSYEQYF. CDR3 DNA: TGTGCCAGCAGTCGGACAGGCCGCTCCTACGAGCAGTACTTC.

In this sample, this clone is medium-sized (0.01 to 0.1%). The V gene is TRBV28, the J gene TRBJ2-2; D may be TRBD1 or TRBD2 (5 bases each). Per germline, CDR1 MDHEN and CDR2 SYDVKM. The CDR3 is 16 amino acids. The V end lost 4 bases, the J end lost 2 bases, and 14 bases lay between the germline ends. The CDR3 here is CASSSPGRKNTGELFF. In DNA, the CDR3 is TGTGCCAGCAGTTCTCCGGGACGGAAAAACACCGGGGAGCTGTTTTTT.

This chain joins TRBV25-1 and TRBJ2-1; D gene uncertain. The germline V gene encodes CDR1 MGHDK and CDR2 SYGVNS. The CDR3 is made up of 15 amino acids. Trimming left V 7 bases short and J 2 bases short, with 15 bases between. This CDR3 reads CASTPGPQTYNEQFF. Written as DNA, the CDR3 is TGTGCCAGCACCCCTGGACCCCAGACCTACAATGAGCAGTTCTTC.

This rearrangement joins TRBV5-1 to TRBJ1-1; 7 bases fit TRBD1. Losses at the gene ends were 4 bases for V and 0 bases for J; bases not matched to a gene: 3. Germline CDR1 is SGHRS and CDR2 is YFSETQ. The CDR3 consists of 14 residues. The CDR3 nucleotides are TGCGCCAGCAGCCAGGGGACAGTGAACACTGAAGCTTTCTTT. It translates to CASSQGTVNTEAFF.

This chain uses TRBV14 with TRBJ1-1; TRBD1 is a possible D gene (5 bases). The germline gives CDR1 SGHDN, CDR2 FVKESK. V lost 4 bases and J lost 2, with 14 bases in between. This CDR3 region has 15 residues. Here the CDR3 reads CASSPQWGVNTEAFF. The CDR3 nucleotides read TGTGCCAGCAGCCCCCAGTGGGGGGTAAACACTGAAGCTTTCTTT.

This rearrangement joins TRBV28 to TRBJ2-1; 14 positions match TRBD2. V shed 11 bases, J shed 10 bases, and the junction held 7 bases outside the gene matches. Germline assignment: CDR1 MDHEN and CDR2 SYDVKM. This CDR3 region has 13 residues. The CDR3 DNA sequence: TGTGCCTACGGACTAGCGGGAGGACGGGAGCAGTTCTTC. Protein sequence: CAYGLAGGREQFF.

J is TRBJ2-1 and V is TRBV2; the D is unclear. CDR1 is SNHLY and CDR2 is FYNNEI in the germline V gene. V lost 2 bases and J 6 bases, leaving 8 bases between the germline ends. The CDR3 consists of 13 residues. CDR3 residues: CASSEPLGNEQFF. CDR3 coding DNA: TGTGCCAGCAGTGAACCCTTAGGCAATGAGCAGTTCTTC.

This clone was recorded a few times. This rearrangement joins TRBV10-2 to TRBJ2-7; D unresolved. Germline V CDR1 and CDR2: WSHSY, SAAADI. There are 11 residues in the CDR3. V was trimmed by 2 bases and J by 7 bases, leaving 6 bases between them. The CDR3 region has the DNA TGCGCCAGCAGTGAGGTGGGTGAGCAGTACTTC. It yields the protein CASSEVGEQYF.

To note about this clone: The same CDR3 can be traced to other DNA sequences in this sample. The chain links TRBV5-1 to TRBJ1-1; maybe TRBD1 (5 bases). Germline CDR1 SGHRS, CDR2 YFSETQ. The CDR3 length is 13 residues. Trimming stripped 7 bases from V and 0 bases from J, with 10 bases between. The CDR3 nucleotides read TGCGCCAGCCGCGCGGGGGTGAACACTGAAGCTTTCTTT. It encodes CASRAGVNTEAFF.

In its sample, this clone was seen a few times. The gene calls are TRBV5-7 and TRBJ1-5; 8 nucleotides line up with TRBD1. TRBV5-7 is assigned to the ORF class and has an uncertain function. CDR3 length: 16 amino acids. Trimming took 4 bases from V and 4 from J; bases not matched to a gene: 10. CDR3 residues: CASSPRDRGSNQPQHF. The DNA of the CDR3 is TGTGCCAGCAGCCCGCGCGACAGGGGTAGTAATCAGCCCCAGCATTTT.

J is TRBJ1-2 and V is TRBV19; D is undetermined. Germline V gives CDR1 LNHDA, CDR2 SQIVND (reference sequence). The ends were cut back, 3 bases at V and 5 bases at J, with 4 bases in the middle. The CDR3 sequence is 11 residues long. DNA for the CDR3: TGTGCCAGTAGTATTTTTTATGGCTACACCTTC. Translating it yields CASSIFYGYTF.

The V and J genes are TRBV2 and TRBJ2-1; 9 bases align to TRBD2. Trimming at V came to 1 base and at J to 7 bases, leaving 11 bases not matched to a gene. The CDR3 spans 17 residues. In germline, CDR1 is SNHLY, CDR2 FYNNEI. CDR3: CASSEGALSGRGNEQFF. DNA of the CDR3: TGTGCCAGCAGTGAAGGCGCCCTTAGCGGGAGAGGGAATGAGCAGTTCTTC.

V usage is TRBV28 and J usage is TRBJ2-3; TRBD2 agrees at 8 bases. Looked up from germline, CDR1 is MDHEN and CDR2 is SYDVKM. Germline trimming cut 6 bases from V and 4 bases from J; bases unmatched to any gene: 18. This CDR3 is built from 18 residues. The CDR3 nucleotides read TGTGCCAGCAGCTTACCGGGACTAGGAGGTCTGGGGGCAGATACGCAGTATTTT. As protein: CASSLPGLGGLGADTQYF.

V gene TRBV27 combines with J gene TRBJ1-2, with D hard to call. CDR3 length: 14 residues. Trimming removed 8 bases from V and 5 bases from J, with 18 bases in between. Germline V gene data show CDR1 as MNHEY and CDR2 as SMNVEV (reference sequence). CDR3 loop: CASALGRSGYGYTF. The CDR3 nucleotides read TGTGCCAGCGCCTTAGGTCGGTCGGGGTATGGCTACACCTTC.